Sequencing of this T cell receptor (beta chain) was carried out in a study of neoadjuvant anti-PD-1 for oral cavity cancer. Study as a whole: Patients without progression got a fourth dose around day 43.

The V and J ends lost 2 bases and 2 bases, in that order; junction bases with no gene match: 4. The CDR3 runs 15 residues. Germline loops: CDR1 LNHDA, CDR2 SQIVND (reference sequence). Sequencing used immunoSEQ multiplex PCR; TCRdb keeps in-frame clones, though not all of them. The sample includes 30,000 or so clones, about 80% of them seen just once. The time point is: after neoadjuvant nivolumab, at surgical resection. This clone has only one observation. This TCR came from a person aged 40 to 85 with oral cavity squamous cell carcinoma. The sequencing here drew on PBMCs, taken after nivolumab (anti-PD-1) treatment. The chain combines TRBV19 with TRBJ2-7; 9 positions agree with TRBD1. The CDR3 DNA follows: TGTGCCAGTAGTATACCGGGACAGGGTACCTACGAGCAGTACTTC. It translates to CASSIPGQGTYEQYF.